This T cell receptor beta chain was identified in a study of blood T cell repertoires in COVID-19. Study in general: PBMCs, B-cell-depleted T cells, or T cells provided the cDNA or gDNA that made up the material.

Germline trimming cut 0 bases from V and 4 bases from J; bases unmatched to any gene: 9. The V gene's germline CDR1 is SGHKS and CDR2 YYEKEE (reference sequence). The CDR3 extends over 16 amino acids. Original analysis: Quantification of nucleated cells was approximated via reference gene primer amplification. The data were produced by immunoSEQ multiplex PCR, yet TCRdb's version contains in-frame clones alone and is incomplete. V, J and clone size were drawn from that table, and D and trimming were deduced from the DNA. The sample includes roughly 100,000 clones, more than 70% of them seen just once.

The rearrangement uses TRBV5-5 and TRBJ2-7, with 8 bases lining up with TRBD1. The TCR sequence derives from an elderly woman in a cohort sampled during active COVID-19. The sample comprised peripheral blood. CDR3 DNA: TGTGCCAGCAGCTTGGAGTACGGGACAGGAACATACGAGCAGTACTTC. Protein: CASSLEYGTGTYEQYF.